The 19 T cell receptor beta chains presented below share a single source sample, sequenced in a study of Ad26.COV2.S vaccination and SARS-CoV-2 variants. The treatment was: some 19 received Ad26.COV2.S at low or high dose, single or two shots; five or six received placebo; per-sample allocation not given. On day 63 after the first injection, vaccine and placebo recipients gave samples. Produced via immunoSEQ multiplex PCR; TCRdb's table is partial and in-frame only. The sample shows around 450,000 clones, approximately 92% of them seen only once. The material was peripheral blood, obtained in a trial of Ad26.COV2.S vaccine versus placebo. These receptors all stem from a person aged 18-65 years who received the Ad26.COV2.S COVID-19 vaccine or a placebo.

The gene calls are TRBV7-3 and TRBJ2-1; 12 bases are a match to TRBD2. CDR3 length: 15 amino acids. In germline, CDR1 is SGHTA, CDR2 FQGTGA. The junction had 6 bases not matched to a gene; V was cut back by 3 bases and J by 9 bases. This CDR3 reads CASSLTSGSRGEQFF. In DNA, the CDR3 is TGTGCCAGCAGCTTGACTAGCGGGAGTCGGGGTGAGCAGTTCTTC.

This clone was counted a single time. This chain joins TRBV6-2 or TRBV6-3 and TRBJ2-2; D not certain. Germline lookup yields CDR1 MNHEY and CDR2 SVGEGT. Trimming pared 4 bases from V and 4 bases from J, leaving 7 bases between. The CDR3 is made up of 13 amino acids. The CDR3 sequence is CASSFSSTGELFF. The DNA of the CDR3 is TGTGCCAGCAGTTTTTCCAGCACCGGGGAGCTGTTTTTT.

The chain links TRBV29-1 to TRBJ1-2, with D possibly matching TRBD1 (6 bases). V lost 1 base to trimming and J lost 5 bases, with 11 bases between them. This CDR3 region has 13 residues. CDR1 is SQVTM, CDR2 ANQGSEA, per germline. CDR3 bases: TGCAGCGTTGAAGGGACAGACAGATATGGCTACACCTTC. This encodes CSVEGTDRYGYTF. Full variable domain (missing parts from reference TRBV29-1 and TRBJ1-2): SAVISQKPSRDICQRGTSLTIQCQVDSQVTMMFWYRQQPGQSLTLIATANQGSEATYESGFVIDKFPISRPNLTFSTLTVSNMSPEDSSIYLCSVEGTDRYGYTFGSGTRLTVV.

V gene TRBV30 combines with J gene TRBJ2-3, with 8 positions matching TRBD2. Looked up from germline, CDR1 is GTSNPN and CDR2 is SVGIG (reference sequence). With 5 bases clipped from V and 2 bases from J, the junction kept 12 bases outside the gene matches. CDR3 length: 16 residues. The CDR3 region is CAWAKGGSGNTDTQYF. CDR3 DNA: TGTGCCTGGGCTAAGGGGGGTAGCGGGAACACAGATACGCAGTATTTT.

J is TRBJ2-6 and V is TRBV5-4, with 10 bases fitting TRBD1. CDR1 SGHNT and CDR2 YYREEE come from the germline V gene (reference sequence). The length of the CDR3 is 18 residues. With V trimmed by 4 bases and J by 3 bases, 10 bases remained unmatched. The CDR3 DNA is TGTGCCAGCAGCACTTTTGGGACAGGGGTAGTTGGGGCCAACGTCCTGACTTTC. Translating gives CASSTFGTGVVGANVLTF.

This clone is a singleton in its sample. J is TRBJ1-1 and V is TRBV6-5; D not certain. The CDR3 spans 15 residues. V shed 4 bases and J shed 0 bases, with 12 bases lying between them. Germline CDR1 reads MNHEY; CDR2 reads SVGAGI. The CDR3 sequence: CASSFQRTLNTEAFF. The CDR3 DNA is TGTGCCAGCAGTTTTCAAAGAACACTGAACACTGAAGCTTTCTTT.

The chain combines TRBV10-3 with TRBJ2-7; a weak D match, TRBD1 (5 bases). Germline loops: CDR1 ENHRY, CDR2 SYGVKD. V was clipped by 9 bases and J by 2 bases, with 17 bases between them. The CDR3 contains 14 residues. DNA of the CDR3: TGTGCCATGGGGCCCGGAGCGTCAACCTACGAGCAGTACTTC. Its translation is CAMGPGASTYEQYF.

The chain combines TRBV13 with TRBJ2-7; 12 bases fit TRBD2. V was pared by 5 bases and J by 5 bases, with 10 bases of the junction left unmatched. CDR3 length equals 16 residues. The V gene's germline CDR1 is PRHDT and CDR2 FYEKMQ (reference sequence). The CDR3: CASSGRQRLAGDEQYF. The CDR3 region has the DNA TGTGCCAGCAGCGGGAGACAAAGACTAGCGGGAGACGAGCAGTACTTC.

The rearrangement uses TRBV5-4 and TRBJ1-1; 7 bases match TRBD1. From germline, CDR1 is SGHNT and CDR2 YYREEE (reference sequence). The CDR3 spans 16 residues. V was pared by 4 bases and J by 4 bases, with 13 bases of the junction left unmatched. Here the CDR3 DNA reads TGTGCCAGCAGCCCGTGGAGGGGGCGATTGGGCACTGAAGCTTTCTTT. This translates into CASSPWRGRLGTEAFF.

The gene calls are TRBV11-2 and TRBJ2-1; 10 nucleotides align to TRBD2. V lost 6 bases to trimming and J lost 0 bases; unmatched junction nucleotides: 5. The CDR3 has 16 amino acids. Germline V gene sequence: CDR1 SGHAT, CDR2 FQNNGV. The DNA for the CDR3 is TGTGCCAGCAGGCGGCTAGCGGGAGCCTCCTACAATGAGCAGTTCTTC. Its translation is CASRRLAGASYNEQFF. The entire variable domain, with the rest obtained from reference TRBV11-2 and TRBJ2-1, is as follows: EAGVAQSPRYKIIEKRQSVAFWCNPISGHATLYWYQQILGQGPKLLIQFQNNGVVDDSQLPKDRFSAERLKGVDSTLKIQPAKLEDSAVYLCASRRLAGASYNEQFFGPGTRLTVL.

The chain joins TRBV2 to TRBJ2-1; D gene unclear. CDR3 length: 14 amino acids. The germline gives CDR1 SNHLY, CDR2 FYNNEI. Trimming removed 9 bases at V and 3 bases at J, with 15 bases between. Here the CDR3 DNA reads TGTGCCAGGACATCGCAGGCCCACTACAATGAGCAGTTCTTC. It translates to CARTSQAHYNEQFF.

This chain joins TRBV3-1 (or the pseudogene TRBV3-2) and TRBJ2-1; 9 bases are a match to TRBD2. CDR3 length equals 16 residues. The junction had 2 bases not matched to a gene; V was cut back by 0 bases and J by 2 bases. Germline lookup yields CDR1 LGHDT and CDR2 YNNKEL (reference sequence). The CDR3 DNA reads as TGTGCCAGCAGCCAAGAGCGACTAGCGGCCTACAATGAGCAGTTCTTC. The encoded protein is CASSQERLAAYNEQFF.

The CDR3 sequence: CASSLDLGRGQETQYF. The CDR3 nucleotides read TGTGCCAGCAGCTTAGATCTGGGCAGGGGCCAAGAGACCCAGTACTTC. The rearrangement joins TRBV11-2 to TRBJ2-5, with TRBD1 as a possible D gene (6 bases). In germline, CDR1 is SGHAT, CDR2 FQNNGV. The V and J ends lost 0 bases and 1 base respectively, with 12 bases between them. The CDR3 contains 16 residues.

The chain carries TRBV2 and TRBJ1-1, with D tentatively TRBD1 (6 bases). The germline V gene encodes CDR1 SNHLY and CDR2 FYNNEI. Trimming took off 8 bases at V and 8 bases at J, with 18 bases between the two ends. The CDR3 sequence is 13 residues long. CDR3 bases: TGTGCCAGCCTCTTGGGGAGAGACAGGGAAGCTTTCTTT. As protein: CASLLGRDREAFF. The complete variable domain, with remaining parts taken from reference TRBV2 and TRBJ1-1, reads EPEVTQTPSHQVTQMGQEVILRCVPISNHLYFYWYRQILGQKVEFLVSFYNNEISEKSEIFDDQFSVERPDGSNFTLKIRSTKLEDSAMYFCASLLGRDREAFFGQGTRLTVV.

The chain is built from TRBV7-6 and TRBJ2-7, with TRBD2 as a possible D gene (5 bases). V was clipped by 5 bases and J by 7 bases, with 12 bases between them. Germline CDR1 reads SGHVS; CDR2 reads FNYEAQ. The CDR3 has 12 residues. The CDR3 sequence is CASSPHTGEQYF. The CDR3 DNA reads as TGTGCCAGCAGCCCCCATACGGGGGAGCAGTACTTC.

This rearrangement joins TRBV27 to TRBJ1-2, with 9 bases aligning to TRBD1. The V gene's germline CDR1 is MNHEY and CDR2 SMNVEV (reference sequence). The CDR3 contains 14 residues. The J segment lost 6 bases and the V segment lost 2 bases, leaving 4 bases of the junction unmatched. Here the CDR3 reads CASSLGTGGNGYTF. The CDR3 coding sequence is TGTGCCAGCAGTTTAGGTACAGGGGGCAATGGCTACACCTTC.

The chain recombines TRBV6-2 or TRBV6-3 with TRBJ2-6; TRBD2 might be the D (6 bases). CDR3 length: 17 amino acids. Germline-derived CDR1 and CDR2 are MNHEY and SVGEGT. V lost 5 bases, J lost 0 bases, and 14 bases lay in between. CDR3 sequence (DNA): TGTGCCAGCAGTGGGGGGACTCATAGCTCTGGGGCCAACGTCCTGACTTTC. Translation: CASSGGTHSSGANVLTF.

This chain links TRBV7-9 with TRBJ1-2; D perhaps matches TRBD1 (5 bases). Germline CDR1 and CDR2: SEHNR and FQNEAQ (reference sequence). The V gene lost 5 bases and the J gene lost 4 bases, with 14 bases spanning the gap. The CDR3 has 14 residues. The CDR3 nucleotides are TGTGCCAGCAGCCCAGAGGGCGGGACCTATGGCTACACCTTC. This gives the protein CASSPEGGTYGYTF.

This chain uses TRBV15 with TRBJ1-5; D possibly corresponds to TRBD1 (5 bases). Germline CDR1 and CDR2: LNHNV and YYDKDF (reference sequence). V lost 4 bases and J 7 bases, leaving 17 bases between the germline ends. CDR3 size: 15 residues. The CDR3 DNA follows: TGTGCCACCAGCACCGACCCTCAGGGATTGCAGCCCCAGCATTTT. This sequence encodes CATSTDPQGLQPQHF.